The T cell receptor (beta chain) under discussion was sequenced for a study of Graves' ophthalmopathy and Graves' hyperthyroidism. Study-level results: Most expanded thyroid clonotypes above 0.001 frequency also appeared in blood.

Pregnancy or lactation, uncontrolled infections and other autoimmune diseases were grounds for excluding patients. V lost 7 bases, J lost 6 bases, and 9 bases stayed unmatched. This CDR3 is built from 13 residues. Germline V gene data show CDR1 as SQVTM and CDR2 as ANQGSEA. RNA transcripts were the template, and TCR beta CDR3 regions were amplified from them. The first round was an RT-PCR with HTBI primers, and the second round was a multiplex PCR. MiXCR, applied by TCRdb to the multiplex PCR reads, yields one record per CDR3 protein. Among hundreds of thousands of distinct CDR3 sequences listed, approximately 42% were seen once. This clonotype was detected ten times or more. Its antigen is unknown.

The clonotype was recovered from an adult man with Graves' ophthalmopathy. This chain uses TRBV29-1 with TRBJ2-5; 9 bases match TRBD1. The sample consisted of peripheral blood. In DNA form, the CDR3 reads TGCAGCGCCAGCAAAGGACAGGGGAAGACCCAGTACTTC. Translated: CSASKGQGKTQYF.